This TCR beta chain was sequenced during a study of OX40 agonist ivuxolimab in advanced cancers. Study overall: As their treatment, patients were administered ivuxolimab, an agonistic anti-OX40 (CD134) antibody. Prior checkpoint blockade (anti-PD-1, anti-PD-L1 or anti-CTLA-4) was permitted; 40% had it.

The CDR3 consists of 17 residues. Trimming cost V 0 bases and J 1 base, with 13 bases left between them. CDR1 and CDR2 from the germline V gene are SGHTA and FQGNSA. Method: immunoSEQ multiplex PCR; TCRdb's copy keeps in-frame clones and lacks some. The data show 45,000 to 60,000 clones, just over 90% seen once. The sequenced sample was CD4+ or CD8+ T cells sorted from blood, obtained in a trial of the OX40 agonist ivuxolimab. The chain links TRBV7-2 to TRBJ1-3; TRBD1 might be the D (6 bases). This receptor was taken from an adult with an advanced solid tumor such as melanoma, head and neck, liver or kidney cancer. The CDR3 coding sequence is TGTGCCAGCAGCTTAGCTAGGGGGGACTTTTCTGGAAACACCATATATTTT. Encoded protein: CASSLARGDFSGNTIYF.